Below, 10 T cell receptor beta chains from the same sample are listed, as sequenced in a study of shared clonotypes between healthy human individuals. Assay used: immunoSEQ multiplex PCR; TCRdb lists only in-frame clones, some missing. The repertoire has under 1 million clones, more than 85% of them found once; the top ten carry around 24%. CD8 cells regarded as naive lacked CD45RO, were positively chosen for CCR7, and omitted terminally differentiated effector memory CD45RA+ cells. Sequenced: naive CD8+ T cells sorted from blood. The receptors shown here come from a young man in good health.

The chain is built from TRBV7-9 and TRBJ2-2, with D perhaps given as TRBD1 or TRBD2 (5 bases each). Looked up from germline, CDR1 is SEHNR and CDR2 is FQNEAQ (reference sequence). V lost 1 base, J lost 7 bases, and 13 bases lay in between. The CDR3 consists of 15 residues. This CDR3 is CASSLVQRGVGELFF. CDR3 sequence (DNA): TGTGCCAGCAGCTTAGTACAGAGGGGTGTCGGGGAGCTGTTTTTT. Drawing the rest from reference TRBV7-9 and TRBJ2-2, the complete variable domain is DTGVSQNPRHKITKRGQNVTFRCDPISEHNRLYWYRQTLGQGPEFLTYFQNEAQLEKSRLLSDRFSAERPKGSFSTLEIQRTEQGDSAMYLCASSLVQRGVGELFFGEGSRLTVL.

V is TRBV7-9 and J is TRBJ2-1, with D possibly being TRBD1 (6 bases). The CDR3 runs 15 residues. Germline CDR1 reads SEHNR; CDR2 reads FQNEAQ (reference sequence). Trimming removed 5 bases at V and 8 bases at J, with 19 bases between. This CDR3 reads CASSPSHTGTDEQFF. The CDR3 DNA reads as TGTGCCAGCAGCCCAAGTCATACAGGGACCGATGAGCAGTTCTTC.

The rearrangement uses TRBV7-2 and TRBJ2-7, with D maybe TRBD2 (5 bases). The germline V gene encodes CDR1 SGHTA and CDR2 FQGNSA. The CDR3 loop spans 19 amino acids. Deletions cut 4 bases from V and 2 bases from J, with 27 bases between. In DNA form, the CDR3 reads TGTGCCAGCAGCTCCGGGGTTAGTGGAATACACCAGATTGCCTACGAGCAGTACTTC. It yields the protein CASSSGVSGIHQIAYEQYF.

The chain uses TRBV27 and TRBJ2-2; TRBD2 matches at 7 bases. The length of the CDR3 is 13 residues. The germline V gene encodes CDR1 MNHEY and CDR2 SMNVEV (reference sequence). J lost 6 bases, V lost 5 bases, and 3 bases had no gene match. The CDR3 sequence: CASSTSAAGELFF. CDR3 sequence (DNA): TGTGCCAGCAGTACTAGCGCGGCCGGGGAGCTGTTTTTT.

This clone was observed once. The chain links TRBV19 to TRBJ2-7; 12 bases map to TRBD2. This CDR3 has 18 residues. Losses at the gene ends were 4 bases for V and 4 bases for J; bases not matched to a gene: 14. Per the germline V gene, CDR1 is LNHDA and CDR2 is SQIVND (reference sequence). CDR3 DNA sequence: TGTGCCAGTAGTACTCCGCTAGCGGGAGGGCCCTTTCGGTACGAGCAGTACTTC. It encodes CASSTPLAGGPFRYEQYF.

V usage is TRBV11-3 and J usage is TRBJ2-2; D gene unclear. V was cut by 5 bases and J by 5 bases, with 6 bases left in between. The CDR3 spans 12 residues. CDR1 and CDR2 from the germline V gene are SGHNT and YENEEA. CDR3 sequence reads: CASSPQTGELFF. CDR3 DNA: TGTGCCAGCAGCCCTCAAACCGGGGAGCTGTTTTTT.

This clone was seen only once. This rearrangement joins TRBV23-1 to TRBJ2-2; weak D call: TRBD1 (6 bases). TRBV23-1 is reported as an ORF; its role is uncertain. The CDR3 is 17 amino acids. V gave up 0 bases and J gave up 1 base, with 12 bases separating them. CDR3 sequence (DNA): TGCGCCAGCAGTCAATCGACGCCAGGGGTGAACACCGGGGAGCTGTTTTTT. This gives the protein CASSQSTPGVNTGELFF.

The chain uses TRBV25-1 and TRBJ2-3; no reliable D call. The germline V gene encodes CDR1 MGHDK and CDR2 SYGVNS. The CDR3 consists of 13 residues. Trimming shortened V by 3 bases and J by 3 bases, and 7 bases separated the two germline ends. The CDR3 sequence: CASSEFGTDTQYF. As DNA, the CDR3 is TGTGCCAGCAGTGAGTTCGGAACAGATACGCAGTATTTT.

This rearrangement joins TRBV7-9 to TRBJ2-5; 11 bases align to TRBD2. J was trimmed by 1 base and V by 5 bases; bases with no gene match: 15. The CDR3 loop spans 19 amino acids. CDR1 is SEHNR, CDR2 FQNEAQ, per germline (reference sequence). This chain's CDR3 is CASSPPGLAEGFSQETQYF. The DNA of the CDR3 is TGTGCCAGCAGCCCTCCGGGACTAGCGGAGGGTTTTTCCCAAGAGACCCAGTACTTC. The variable domain in full, completed from reference TRBV7-9 and TRBJ2-5, reads DTGVSQNPRHKITKRGQNVTFRCDPISEHNRLYWYRQTLGQGPEFLTYFQNEAQLEKSRLLSDRFSAERPKGSFSTLEIQRTEQGDSAMYLCASSPPGLAEGFSQETQYFGPGTRLLVL.

This chain connects TRBV27 to TRBJ2-7; D could derive from TRBD1 or TRBD2 (5 bases each). The CDR3 is made up of 15 amino acids. V was pared by 2 bases and J by 3 bases, with 14 bases between. Germline CDR1 MNHEY, CDR2 SMNVEV (reference sequence). CDR3 loop: CASSLAGYGDYEQYF. In DNA form, the CDR3 reads TGTGCCAGCAGTTTAGCAGGGTACGGGGACTACGAGCAGTACTTC.